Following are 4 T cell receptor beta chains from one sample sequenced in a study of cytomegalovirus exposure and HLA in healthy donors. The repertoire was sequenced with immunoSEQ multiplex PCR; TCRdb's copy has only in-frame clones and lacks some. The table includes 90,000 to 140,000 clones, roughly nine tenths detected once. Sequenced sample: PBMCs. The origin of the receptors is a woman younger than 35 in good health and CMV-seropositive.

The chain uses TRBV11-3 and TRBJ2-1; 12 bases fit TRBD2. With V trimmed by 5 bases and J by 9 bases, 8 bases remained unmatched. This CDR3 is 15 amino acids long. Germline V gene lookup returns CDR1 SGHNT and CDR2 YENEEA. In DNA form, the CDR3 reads TGTGCCAGCAGCCCTAGCGGGGGGGCCGCTGGTGAGCAGTTCTTC. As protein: CASSPSGGAAGEQFF.

In DNA form, the CDR3 reads TGCAGCGTTGGCGGGGAAACCGAAAAACTGTTTTTT. Amino acids: CSVGGETEKLFF. The chain employs TRBV29-1 and TRBJ1-4; no definite D call. V was clipped by 4 bases and J by 8 bases, with 11 bases between them. The CDR3 is 12 residues long. Germline V gene sequence: CDR1 SQVTM, CDR2 ANQGSEA.

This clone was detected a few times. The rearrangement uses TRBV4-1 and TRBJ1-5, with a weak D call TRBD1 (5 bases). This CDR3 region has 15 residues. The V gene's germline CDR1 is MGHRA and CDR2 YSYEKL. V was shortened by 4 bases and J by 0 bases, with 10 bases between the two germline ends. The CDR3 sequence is CASSPTEYSNQPQHF. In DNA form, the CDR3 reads TGCGCCAGCAGCCCGACAGAATATAGCAATCAGCCCCAGCATTTT.

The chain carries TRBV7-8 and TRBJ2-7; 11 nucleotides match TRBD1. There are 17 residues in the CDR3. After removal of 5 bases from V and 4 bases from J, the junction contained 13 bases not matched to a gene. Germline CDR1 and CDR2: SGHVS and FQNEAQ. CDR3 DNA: TGTGCCAGCAGCCCAATAGGGTGGACAGGGGGCGGGTACGAGCAGTACTTC. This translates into CASSPIGWTGGGYEQYF.